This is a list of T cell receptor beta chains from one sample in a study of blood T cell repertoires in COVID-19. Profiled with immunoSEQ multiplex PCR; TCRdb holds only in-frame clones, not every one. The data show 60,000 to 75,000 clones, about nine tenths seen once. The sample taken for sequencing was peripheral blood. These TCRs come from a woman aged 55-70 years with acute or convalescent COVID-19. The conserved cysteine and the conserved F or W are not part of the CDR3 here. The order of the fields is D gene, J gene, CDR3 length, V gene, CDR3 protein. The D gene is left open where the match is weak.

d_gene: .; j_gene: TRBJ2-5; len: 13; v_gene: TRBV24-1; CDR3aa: ATSIGGDGQETQY
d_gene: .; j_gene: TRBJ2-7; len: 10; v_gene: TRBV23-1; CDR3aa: ARTGDLYEQY
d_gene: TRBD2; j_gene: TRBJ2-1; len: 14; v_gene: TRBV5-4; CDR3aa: ASSSAGGVSYNEQF
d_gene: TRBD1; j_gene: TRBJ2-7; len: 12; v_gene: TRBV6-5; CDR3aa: ASSLTQGVYEQY
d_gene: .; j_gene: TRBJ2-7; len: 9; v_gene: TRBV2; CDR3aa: ASTYGYEQY
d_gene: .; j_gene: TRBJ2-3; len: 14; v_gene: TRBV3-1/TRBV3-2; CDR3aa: ASSFRGTRFTDTQY
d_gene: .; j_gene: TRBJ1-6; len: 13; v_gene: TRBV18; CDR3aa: ASSSGRGVDSPLH
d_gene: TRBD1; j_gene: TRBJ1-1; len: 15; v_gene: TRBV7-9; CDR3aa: ASSLVGQGGGPTEAF
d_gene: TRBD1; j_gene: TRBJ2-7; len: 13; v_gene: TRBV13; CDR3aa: ASSVYRGNSYEQY
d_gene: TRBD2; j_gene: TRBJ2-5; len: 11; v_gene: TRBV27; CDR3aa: ASSSPWGGRQY
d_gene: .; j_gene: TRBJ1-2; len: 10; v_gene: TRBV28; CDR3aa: ASRLANYGYT
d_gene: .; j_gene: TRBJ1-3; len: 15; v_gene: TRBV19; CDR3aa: ASSIGGLTSSGNTIY
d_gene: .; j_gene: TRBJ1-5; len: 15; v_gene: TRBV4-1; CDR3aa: ASSQFVSTENGQPQH
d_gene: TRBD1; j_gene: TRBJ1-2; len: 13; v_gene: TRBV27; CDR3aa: ASTFAGGKDYGYT
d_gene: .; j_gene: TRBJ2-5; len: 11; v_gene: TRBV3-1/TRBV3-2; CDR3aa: ASSQWSGETQY
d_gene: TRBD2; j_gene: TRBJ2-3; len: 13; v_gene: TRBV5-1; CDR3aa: ASSLSGGRTDTQY
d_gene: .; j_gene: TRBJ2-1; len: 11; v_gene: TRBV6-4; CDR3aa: ASSLSGYNEQF
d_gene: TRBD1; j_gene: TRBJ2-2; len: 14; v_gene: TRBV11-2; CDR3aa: ASSLREGANTGELF
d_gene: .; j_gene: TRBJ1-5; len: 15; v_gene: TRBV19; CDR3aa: ASSTTRQAAGIQPQH
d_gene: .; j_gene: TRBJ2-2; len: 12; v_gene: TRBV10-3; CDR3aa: AISELAVTGELF
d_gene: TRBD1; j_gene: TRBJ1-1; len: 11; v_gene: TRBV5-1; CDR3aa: ASRGTANTEAF
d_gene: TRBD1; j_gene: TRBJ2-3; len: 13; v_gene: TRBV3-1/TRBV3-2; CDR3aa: ASSRTGTDTDTQY
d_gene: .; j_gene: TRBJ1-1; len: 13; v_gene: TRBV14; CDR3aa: ASSQDSGFLTEAF
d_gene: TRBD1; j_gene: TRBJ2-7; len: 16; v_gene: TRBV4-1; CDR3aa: ASSLGVGTAARFYEQY
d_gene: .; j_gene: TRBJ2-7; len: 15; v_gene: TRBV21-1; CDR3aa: ASSKPGTSSFLRGQY
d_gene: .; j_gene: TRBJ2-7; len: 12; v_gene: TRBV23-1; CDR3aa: ASSQSGHLYEQY
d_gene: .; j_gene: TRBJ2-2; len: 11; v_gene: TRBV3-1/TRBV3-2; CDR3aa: ASSQLRGGELF
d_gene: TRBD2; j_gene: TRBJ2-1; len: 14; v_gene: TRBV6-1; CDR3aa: ASSEDSGGSYNEQF
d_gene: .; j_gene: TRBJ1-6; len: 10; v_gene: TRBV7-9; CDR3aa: ASSFQNSPLH
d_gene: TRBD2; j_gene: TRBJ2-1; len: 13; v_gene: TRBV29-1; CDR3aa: SVLSGAGGYNEQF
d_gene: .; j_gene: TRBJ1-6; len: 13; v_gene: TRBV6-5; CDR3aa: ASSYSWTGASPLH
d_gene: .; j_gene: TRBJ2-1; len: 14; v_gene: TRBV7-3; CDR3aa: ASSPTAGATYNEQF
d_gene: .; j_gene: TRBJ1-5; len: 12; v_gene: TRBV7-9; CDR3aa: ASSYSQGNQPQH
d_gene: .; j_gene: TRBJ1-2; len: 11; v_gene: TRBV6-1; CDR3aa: ASSEGRGNGYT
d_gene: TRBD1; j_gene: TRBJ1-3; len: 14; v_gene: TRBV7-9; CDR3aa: ASSLDDRGTRNTIY
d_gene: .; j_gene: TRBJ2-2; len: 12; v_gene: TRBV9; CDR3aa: ASSAVTNTGELF
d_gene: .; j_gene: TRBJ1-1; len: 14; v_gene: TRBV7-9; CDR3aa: ASSLFRVPGQLEAF
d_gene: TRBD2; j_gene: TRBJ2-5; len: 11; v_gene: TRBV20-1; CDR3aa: SASNSGEETQY
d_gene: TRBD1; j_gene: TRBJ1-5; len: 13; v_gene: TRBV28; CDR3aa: ASSALDRGNQPQH
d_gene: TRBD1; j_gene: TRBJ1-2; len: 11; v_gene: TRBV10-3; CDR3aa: AISARDSYGYT
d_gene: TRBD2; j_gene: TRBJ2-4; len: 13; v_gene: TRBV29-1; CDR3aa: SVAIAGGAKNIQY
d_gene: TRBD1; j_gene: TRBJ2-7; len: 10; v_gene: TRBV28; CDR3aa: ASGTGLVEQY
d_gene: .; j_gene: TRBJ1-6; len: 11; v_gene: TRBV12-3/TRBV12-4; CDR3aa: ASSQGAEAPLH
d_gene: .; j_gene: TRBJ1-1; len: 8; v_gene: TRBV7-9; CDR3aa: ASSFGEAF
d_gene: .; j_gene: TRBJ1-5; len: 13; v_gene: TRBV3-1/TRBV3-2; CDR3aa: ASSQDLTLYQPQH
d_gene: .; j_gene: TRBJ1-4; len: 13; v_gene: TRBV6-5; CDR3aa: ASHRVSPAAEKLF